This T cell receptor beta chain was sequenced during a study of shared T cell receptors in the human thymus. The V and J ends lost 1 base and 3 bases, in that order; junction bases with no gene match: 6. The germline V gene has CDR1 MNHNY and CDR2 SVGAGI (reference sequence). The CDR3 length is 16 residues. Generated by immunoSEQ multiplex PCR, the TCRdb table keeps only in-frame clones and is missing some. The repertoire holds roughly 560,000 clones, with about 80% as singletons. These records were also assigned to another study, of human thymus T cells. As that report states: Corrective heart surgery yielded resections, and these provided the thymus tissue. Thymic as well as blood repertoires seemed to favor certain V and J genes unevenly. The related literature has documented a marked overlap of thymic repertoires among unrelated individuals.

The gene calls are TRBV6-6 and TRBJ1-1; 9 bases fit TRBD1. Sample: thymocytes. This TCR derives from a boy under three years old with a congenital heart defect. For the CDR3, the DNA is TGTGCCAGCAGTTACTGGGACAGGGAAGGGGACACTGAAGCTTTCTTT. Amino acid sequence: CASSYWDREGDTEAFF.